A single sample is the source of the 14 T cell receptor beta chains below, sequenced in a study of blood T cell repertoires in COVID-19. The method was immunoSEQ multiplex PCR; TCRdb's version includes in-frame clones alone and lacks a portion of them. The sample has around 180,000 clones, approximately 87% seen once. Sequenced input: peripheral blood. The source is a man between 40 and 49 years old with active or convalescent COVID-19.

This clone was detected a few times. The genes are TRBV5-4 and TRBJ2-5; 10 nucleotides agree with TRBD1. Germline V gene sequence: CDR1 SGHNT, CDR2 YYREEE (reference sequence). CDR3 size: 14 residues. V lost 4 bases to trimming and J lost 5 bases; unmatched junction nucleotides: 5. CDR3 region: CASSKDRGSETQYF. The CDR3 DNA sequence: TGTGCCAGCAGCAAGGACAGGGGGAGTGAGACCCAGTACTTC.

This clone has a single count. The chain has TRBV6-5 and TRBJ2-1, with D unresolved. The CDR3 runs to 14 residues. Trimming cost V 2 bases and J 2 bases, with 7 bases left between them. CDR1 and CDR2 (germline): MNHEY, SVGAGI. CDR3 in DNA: TGTGCCAGCAGTTACACAACGACCTACAATGAGCAGTTCTTC. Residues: CASSYTTTYNEQFF.

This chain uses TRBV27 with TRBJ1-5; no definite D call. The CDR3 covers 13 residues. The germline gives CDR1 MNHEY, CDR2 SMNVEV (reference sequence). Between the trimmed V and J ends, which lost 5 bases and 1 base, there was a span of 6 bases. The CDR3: CASSLSSNQPQHF. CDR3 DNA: TGTGCCAGCAGTCTGTCGAGCAATCAGCCCCAGCATTTT.

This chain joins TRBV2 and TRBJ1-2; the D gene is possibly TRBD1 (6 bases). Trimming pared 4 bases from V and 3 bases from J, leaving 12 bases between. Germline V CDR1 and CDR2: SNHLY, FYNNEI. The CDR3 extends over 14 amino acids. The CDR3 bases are TGTGCCAGCAGTGTATCGTACAGGGACTATGGCTACACCTTC. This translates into CASSVSYRDYGYTF.

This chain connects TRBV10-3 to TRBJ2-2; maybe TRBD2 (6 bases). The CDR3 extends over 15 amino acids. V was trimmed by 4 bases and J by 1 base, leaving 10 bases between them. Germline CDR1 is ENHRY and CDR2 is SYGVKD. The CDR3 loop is CAISVGEENTGELFF. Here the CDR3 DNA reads TGTGCCATCAGTGTAGGGGAGGAGAACACCGGGGAGCTGTTTTTT.

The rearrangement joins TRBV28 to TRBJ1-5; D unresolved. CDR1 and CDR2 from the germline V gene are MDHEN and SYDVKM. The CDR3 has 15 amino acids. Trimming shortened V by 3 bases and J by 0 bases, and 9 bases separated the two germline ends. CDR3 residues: CASSFRRGSNQPQHF. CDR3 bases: TGTGCCAGCAGTTTCCGACGCGGTAGCAATCAGCCCCAGCATTTT.

CDR3 nucleotide sequence: TGTGCCTGGAGGGAATCAGACAGGGTGAGCAATCAGCCCCAGCATTTT. It specifies CAWRESDRVSNQPQHF. V is TRBV30 and J is TRBJ1-5; 7 bases fit TRBD1. CDR3 length equals 16 residues. With 3 bases clipped from V and 1 base from J, the junction kept 9 bases outside the gene matches. The V gene's germline CDR1 is GTSNPN and CDR2 SVGIG (reference sequence).

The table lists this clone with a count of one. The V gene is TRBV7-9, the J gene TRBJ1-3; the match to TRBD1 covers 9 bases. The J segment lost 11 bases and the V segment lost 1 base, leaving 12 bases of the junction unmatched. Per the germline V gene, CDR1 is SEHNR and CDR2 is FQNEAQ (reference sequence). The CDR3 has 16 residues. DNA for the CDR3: TGTGCCAGCAGCTTAGGGGACCCGAGACAGGGGGTTCCCATATATTTT. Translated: CASSLGDPRQGVPIYF.

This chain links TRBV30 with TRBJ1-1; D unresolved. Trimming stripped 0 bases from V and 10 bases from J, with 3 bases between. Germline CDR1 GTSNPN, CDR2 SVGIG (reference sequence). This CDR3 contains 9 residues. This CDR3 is CAWSVRAFF. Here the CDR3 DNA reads TGTGCCTGGAGTGTCAGAGCTTTCTTT.

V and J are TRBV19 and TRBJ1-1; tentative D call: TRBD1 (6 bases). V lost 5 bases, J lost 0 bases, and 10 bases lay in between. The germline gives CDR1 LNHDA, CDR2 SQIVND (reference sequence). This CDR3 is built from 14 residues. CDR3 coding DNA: TGTGCCAGTAGTCCACGGACAGTGAACACTGAAGCTTTCTTT. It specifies CASSPRTVNTEAFF.

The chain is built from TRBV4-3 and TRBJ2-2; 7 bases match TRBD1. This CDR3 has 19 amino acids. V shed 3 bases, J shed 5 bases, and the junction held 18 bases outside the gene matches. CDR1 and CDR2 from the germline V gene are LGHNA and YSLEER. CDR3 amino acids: CASSHMGQSRGDRTGELFF. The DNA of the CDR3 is TGCGCCAGCAGCCATATGGGACAGTCCCGGGGAGATAGGACCGGGGAGCTGTTTTTT.

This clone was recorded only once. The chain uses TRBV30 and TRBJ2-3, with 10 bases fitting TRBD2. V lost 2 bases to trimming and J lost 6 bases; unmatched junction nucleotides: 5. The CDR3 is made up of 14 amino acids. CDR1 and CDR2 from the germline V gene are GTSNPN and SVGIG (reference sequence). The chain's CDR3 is CAWSPGLAFDTQYF. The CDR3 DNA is TGTGCCTGGAGTCCGGGACTAGCGTTTGATACGCAGTATTTT.

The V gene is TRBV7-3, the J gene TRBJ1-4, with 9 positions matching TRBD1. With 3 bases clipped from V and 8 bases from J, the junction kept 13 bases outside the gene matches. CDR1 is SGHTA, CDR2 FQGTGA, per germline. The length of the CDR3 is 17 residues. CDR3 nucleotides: TGTGCCAGCAGCTTTTTCCACCCGGACAGGGGTCAAGAAAAACTGTTTTTT. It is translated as CASSFFHPDRGQEKLFF.

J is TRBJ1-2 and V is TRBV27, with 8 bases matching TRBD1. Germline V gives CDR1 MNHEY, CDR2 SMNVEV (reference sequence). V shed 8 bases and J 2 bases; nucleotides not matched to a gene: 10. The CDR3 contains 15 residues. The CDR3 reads CASRLGQGANYGYTF. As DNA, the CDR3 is TGTGCCAGCCGCCTCGGACAGGGTGCCAACTATGGCTACACCTTC.